The rows below give T cell receptor beta chains drawn from one sample of a study of T cell changes during pregnancy in multiple sclerosis. Clones were read by immunoSEQ multiplex PCR, and TCRdb kept only the in-frame ones, dropping some. The sample yields under 40,000 clones, around nine tenths seen once. The sample in question was CD4+ T cells from peripheral blood mononuclear cells, obtained before pregnancy. The source of these receptors is a female donor with multiple sclerosis, enrolled in a pregnancy study. Each CDR3 is given with its conserved first and last residue. The D gene is left open where the match is weak. The size field is filled for only some rows; it gives once, few, many or a size class.

v_gene: TRBV5-1
abundance: .
j_gene: TRBJ2-7
d_gene: .
CDR3aa: CASSLGVTSWSEQYF
CDR3nt: TGCGCCAGCAGCTTGGGCGTCACTAGTTGGTCCGAGCAGTACTTC

v_gene: TRBV5-1
abundance: .
j_gene: TRBJ2-1
d_gene: TRBD2
CDR3aa: CASSLVAGGLAEQFF
CDR3nt: TGCGCCAGCAGCTTAGTAGCGGGGGGGCTCGCTGAGCAGTTCTTC

v_gene: TRBV4-1
abundance: once
j_gene: TRBJ1-1
d_gene: .
CDR3aa: CASSQGGGADTEAFF
CDR3nt: TGCGCCAGCAGCCAAGGAGGGGGGGCGGATACTGAAGCTTTCTTT

v_gene: TRBV5-3
abundance: once
j_gene: TRBJ1-4
d_gene: .
CDR3aa: CARSLANRETNEKLFF
CDR3nt: TGTGCCAGAAGCTTGGCCAATCGGGAAACTAATGAAAAACTGTTTTTT

v_gene: TRBV18
abundance: once
j_gene: TRBJ1-1
d_gene: .
CDR3aa: CASSPSRGRTEAFF
CDR3nt: TGTGCCAGTTCACCGTCCAGGGGTAGGACTGAAGCTTTCTTT

v_gene: TRBV27
abundance: .
j_gene: TRBJ1-1
d_gene: TRBD1
CDR3aa: CASSLFSRGPTEAFF
CDR3nt: TGTGCCAGCAGTTTATTTTCCAGGGGGCCTACTGAAGCTTTCTTT

v_gene: TRBV5-1
abundance: .
j_gene: TRBJ1-1
d_gene: .
CDR3aa: CASSLEAAGWTEAFF
CDR3nt: TGCGCCAGCAGCTTGGAAGCGGCTGGATGGACTGAAGCTTTCTTT

v_gene: TRBV5-6
abundance: few
j_gene: TRBJ2-3
d_gene: .
CDR3aa: CASSLGAAGTQYF
CDR3nt: TGTGCCAGCAGCTTGGGGGCAGCAGGTACGCAGTATTTT

v_gene: TRBV2
abundance: .
j_gene: TRBJ1-2
d_gene: .
CDR3aa: CASSAGGTNYGYTF
CDR3nt: TGTGCCAGCAGTGCGGGCGGGACCAACTATGGCTACACCTTC

v_gene: TRBV5-1
abundance: .
j_gene: TRBJ2-2
d_gene: TRBD2
CDR3aa: CASSKTSGQYGELFF
CDR3nt: TGCGCCAGCAGCAAGACTAGCGGGCAATACGGGGAGCTGTTTTTT

v_gene: TRBV10-2
abundance: .
j_gene: TRBJ1-3
d_gene: .
CDR3aa: CASSERVISGNTIYF
CDR3nt: TGCGCCAGCAGTGAGCGGGTTATCTCTGGAAACACCATATATTTT

v_gene: TRBV2
abundance: .
j_gene: TRBJ2-1
d_gene: TRBD1
CDR3aa: CASKSPGQGTQSSYNEQFF
CDR3nt: TGTGCCAGCAAATCACCGGGACAGGGGACACAGAGCTCCTACAATGAGCAGTTCTTC

v_gene: TRBV28
abundance: once
j_gene: TRBJ1-6
d_gene: .
CDR3aa: CASQAGGPNSPLHF
CDR3nt: TGTGCCAGCCAGGCGGGAGGGCCAAATTCACCCCTCCACTTT

v_gene: TRBV11-2
abundance: .
j_gene: TRBJ1-1
d_gene: .
CDR3aa: CASSLVPGGTEAFF
CDR3nt: TGTGCCAGCAGCTTAGTGCCGGGGGGAACTGAAGCTTTCTTT

v_gene: TRBV11-2
abundance: .
j_gene: TRBJ2-5
d_gene: TRBD2
CDR3aa: CASSGTLSGGARETQYF
CDR3nt: TGTGCCAGCAGCGGAACCCTTAGCGGGGGGGCCCGGGAGACCCAGTACTTC

v_gene: TRBV5-6
abundance: .
j_gene: TRBJ2-3
d_gene: TRBD2
CDR3aa: CASSSTLSGGDTQYF
CDR3nt: TGTGCCAGCAGCTCGACCCTTAGCGGGGGAGATACGCAGTATTTT

v_gene: TRBV11-3
abundance: .
j_gene: TRBJ2-3
d_gene: TRBD1
CDR3aa: CASSLVAGGDTQYF
CDR3nt: TGTGCCAGCAGCTTAGTGGCAGGGGGAGATACGCAGTATTTT

v_gene: TRBV7-3
abundance: few
j_gene: TRBJ2-5
d_gene: TRBD1
CDR3aa: CASSPTGLQETQYF
CDR3nt: TGTGCCAGCAGCCCGACAGGGCTTCAAGAGACCCAGTACTTC

v_gene: TRBV7-7
abundance: .
j_gene: TRBJ2-6
d_gene: .
CDR3aa: CASSPFGGRGASGANVLTF
CDR3nt: TGTGCTAGCAGCCCCTTTGGGGGGAGGGGGGCTTCTGGGGCCAACGTCCTGACTTTC

v_gene: TRBV7-3
abundance: .
j_gene: TRBJ2-7
d_gene: .
CDR3aa: CASSLKGGEQYF
CDR3nt: TGTGCCAGCAGCTTAAAAGGGGGCGAGCAGTACTTC

v_gene: TRBV5-4
abundance: .
j_gene: TRBJ2-7
d_gene: .
CDR3aa: CASSLDMSSSYEQYF
CDR3nt: TGTGCCAGCAGCTTGGACATGTCAAGTTCCTACGAGCAGTACTTC

v_gene: TRBV18
abundance: .
j_gene: TRBJ2-2
d_gene: .
CDR3aa: CASSPPSRGSNTGELFF
CDR3nt: TGTGCCAGCTCACCACCGAGTAGGGGGTCGAACACCGGGGAGCTGTTTTTT

v_gene: TRBV5-1
abundance: once
j_gene: TRBJ2-5
d_gene: TRBD1
CDR3aa: CASSSGREGTGSLWETQYF
CDR3nt: TGCGCCAGCAGCTCCGGAAGGGAAGGGACAGGTTCCCTGTGGGAGACCCAGTACTTC

v_gene: TRBV5-1
abundance: .
j_gene: TRBJ1-5
d_gene: .
CDR3aa: CASSLDRDQPQHF
CDR3nt: TGCGCCAGCAGCTTGGACAGGGATCAGCCCCAGCATTTT

v_gene: TRBV6-1
abundance: .
j_gene: TRBJ2-3
d_gene: .
CDR3aa: CASSESPRASWDTQYF
CDR3nt: TGTGCCAGCAGTGAAAGCCCCAGGGCCAGCTGGGATACGCAGTATTTT

v_gene: TRBV10-2
abundance: .
j_gene: TRBJ1-6
d_gene: .
CDR3aa: CASRSFEEDNSPLHF
CDR3nt: TGCGCCAGCAGGTCGTTTGAGGAAGATAATTCACCCCTCCACTTT

v_gene: TRBV29-1
abundance: .
j_gene: TRBJ1-3
d_gene: .
CDR3aa: CSIGVSSGNTIYF
CDR3nt: TGCAGCATTGGAGTTAGCTCTGGAAACACCATATATTTT

v_gene: TRBV19
abundance: .
j_gene: TRBJ1-2
d_gene: TRBD1
CDR3aa: CASSDRALGGYTF
CDR3nt: TGTGCCAGTAGTGACAGGGCTCTCGGCGGCTACACCTTC

v_gene: TRBV5-1
abundance: .
j_gene: TRBJ2-7
d_gene: .
CDR3aa: CASSLDGRQGGYEQYF
CDR3nt: TGCGCCAGCAGCTTGGATGGAAGGCAGGGGGGCTACGAGCAGTACTTC

v_gene: TRBV7-2
abundance: .
j_gene: TRBJ2-7
d_gene: .
CDR3aa: CASSAGDRRAQYF
CDR3nt: TGTGCCAGCAGCGCGGGGGACAGGCGGGCGCAGTACTTC

v_gene: TRBV19
abundance: few
j_gene: TRBJ1-2
d_gene: .
CDR3aa: CASLGPGQTPFEGYTF
CDR3nt: TGTGCCAGTCTTGGGCCGGGACAAACACCCTTTGAAGGCTACACCTTC

v_gene: TRBV10-2
abundance: .
j_gene: TRBJ2-5
d_gene: .
CDR3aa: CATSGTDKKTQYF
CDR3nt: TGCGCCACCAGCGGGACAGATAAGAAGACCCAGTACTTC

v_gene: TRBV30
abundance: .
j_gene: TRBJ1-3
d_gene: .
CDR3aa: CAWSAGNTIYF
CDR3nt: TGTGCCTGGAGTGCGGGAAACACCATATATTTT

v_gene: TRBV5-1
abundance: .
j_gene: TRBJ1-4
d_gene: .
CDR3aa: CASSPIGGGNLGEKLFF
CDR3nt: TGCGCCAGCAGCCCTATAGGGGGGGGCAATCTCGGTGAAAAACTGTTTTTT

v_gene: TRBV2
abundance: .
j_gene: TRBJ1-1
d_gene: .
CDR3aa: CASSSQGSDTEAFF
CDR3nt: TGTGCCAGCAGTTCACAGGGAAGTGACACTGAAGCTTTCTTT

v_gene: TRBV6-5
abundance: .
j_gene: TRBJ1-6
d_gene: .
CDR3aa: CASRPNNSPLHF
CDR3nt: TGTGCCAGCAGACCTAATAATTCACCCCTCCACTTT

v_gene: TRBV9
abundance: .
j_gene: TRBJ2-5
d_gene: .
CDR3aa: CASSVDSALHGETQYF
CDR3nt: TGTGCCAGCAGCGTAGACTCGGCACTCCACGGGGAGACCCAGTACTTC

v_gene: TRBV5-1
abundance: few
j_gene: TRBJ1-1
d_gene: .
CDR3aa: CASSSLNGNTEAFF
CDR3nt: TGCGCCAGCAGCTCCTTGAACGGGAACACTGAAGCTTTCTTT

v_gene: TRBV7-2
abundance: .
j_gene: TRBJ2-7
d_gene: .
CDR3aa: CASSSDPGGSYEQYF
CDR3nt: TGTGCCAGCAGCTCCGACCCCGGGGGTTCCTACGAGCAGTACTTC

v_gene: TRBV19
abundance: .
j_gene: TRBJ2-1
d_gene: .
CDR3aa: CASSIGGFSYNEQFF
CDR3nt: TGTGCCAGTAGTATTGGAGGGTTCTCCTACAATGAGCAGTTCTTC

v_gene: TRBV4-3
abundance: .
j_gene: TRBJ2-6
d_gene: .
CDR3aa: CASSQRQHNSGANVLTF
CDR3nt: TGCGCCAGCAGCCAAAGACAGCACAACTCTGGGGCCAACGTCCTGACTTTC

v_gene: TRBV7-9
abundance: .
j_gene: TRBJ1-2
d_gene: TRBD1
CDR3aa: CASSSRRTGRNGYTF
CDR3nt: TGTGCCAGCAGCTCGCGAAGGACAGGGAGAAATGGCTACACCTTC

v_gene: TRBV2
abundance: .
j_gene: TRBJ2-7
d_gene: TRBD1
CDR3aa: CASSDQGQGYEQYF
CDR3nt: TGTGCCAGCAGTGATCAGGGACAGGGTTACGAGCAGTACTTC

v_gene: TRBV11-2
abundance: .
j_gene: TRBJ1-2
d_gene: TRBD1
CDR3aa: CASSLAGQGNYGYTF
CDR3nt: TGTGCCAGCAGCTTAGCCGGACAGGGAAACTATGGCTACACCTTC

v_gene: TRBV5-4
abundance: .
j_gene: TRBJ2-3
d_gene: TRBD2
CDR3aa: CASSQKRGGLLDTQYF
CDR3nt: TGTGCCAGCAGCCAAAAGCGGGGGGGCCTCTTAGATACGCAGTATTTT

v_gene: TRBV5-1
abundance: once
j_gene: TRBJ2-7
d_gene: .
CDR3aa: CASKSEANAYEQYF
CDR3nt: TGCGCCAGCAAATCCGAGGCCAATGCCTACGAGCAGTACTTC

v_gene: TRBV27
abundance: .
j_gene: TRBJ2-5
d_gene: TRBD1
CDR3aa: CASSSRQGRQETQYF
CDR3nt: TGTGCCAGCAGTTCCCGACAGGGGAGGCAAGAGACCCAGTACTTC

v_gene: TRBV7-9
abundance: .
j_gene: TRBJ1-4
d_gene: .
CDR3aa: CASSLTTVEKLFF
CDR3nt: TGTGCCAGCAGCTTAACGACAGTAGAAAAACTGTTTTTT

v_gene: TRBV7-9
abundance: .
j_gene: TRBJ2-5
d_gene: .
CDR3aa: CASSPSGETQYF
CDR3nt: TGTGCCAGCAGCCCCTCCGGGGAGACCCAGTACTTC

v_gene: TRBV7-9
abundance: .
j_gene: TRBJ2-1
d_gene: TRBD2
CDR3aa: CASSLGVAGEFRQFF
CDR3nt: TGTGCCAGCAGCTTAGGGGTAGCGGGCGAGTTTCGGCAGTTCTTC

v_gene: TRBV5-1
abundance: .
j_gene: TRBJ1-1
d_gene: .
CDR3aa: CASSADRLNTEAFF
CDR3nt: TGCGCCAGCAGCGCCGACAGGCTGAACACTGAAGCTTTCTTT

v_gene: TRBV5-6
abundance: .
j_gene: TRBJ2-2
d_gene: .
CDR3aa: CASSRQAEGWTGELFF
CDR3nt: TGTGCCAGCAGTCGTCAGGCTGAGGGCTGGACCGGGGAGCTGTTTTTT

v_gene: TRBV5-6
abundance: .
j_gene: TRBJ1-1
d_gene: .
CDR3aa: CASSFSWGDGAFF
CDR3nt: TGTGCCAGCAGCTTTTCGTGGGGGGACGGAGCTTTCTTT